Following are 8 T cell receptor beta chains from one sample sequenced in a study of graft-versus-host responses after intestinal transplantation. The data were produced by immunoSEQ multiplex PCR, yet TCRdb's version contains in-frame clones alone and is incomplete. The table records 90,000 to 100,000 clones, about 82% of them present only once. The sample was PBMCs, taken 255 days after intestinal transplant. The receptors come from a human patient who received an intestinal transplant, so some T cells may come from the graft donor.

This chain joins TRBV27 and TRBJ2-7, with 7 positions matching TRBD1. V gave up 0 bases and J gave up 2 bases; unmatched junction bases: 7. The CDR3 is 16 residues long. Per germline, CDR1 MNHEY and CDR2 SMNVEV (reference sequence). Here the CDR3 DNA reads TGTGCCAGCAGTTTATCCGGGCAGGGGGACCCCTACGAGCAGTACTTC. Its translation: CASSLSGQGDPYEQYF.

The chain carries TRBV30 and TRBJ1-1; no definite D call. CDR1 is GTSNPN and CDR2 is SVGIG in the germline V gene (reference sequence). With 0 bases removed from V and 10 bases from J, the gap between germline ends came to 12 bases. The CDR3 contains 12 residues. In DNA, the CDR3 is TGTGCCTGGAGTGTTGGGTCACCCGGAGCTTTCTTT. This encodes CAWSVGSPGAFF.

V usage is TRBV7-2 and J usage is TRBJ2-2; D is ambiguous. The germline CDR1 and CDR2 sequences are SGHTA and FQGNSA. CDR3 size: 15 residues. The germline V and J ends were trimmed by 1 base and 0 bases, with 6 bases remaining between them. This CDR3 is CASSLDRANTGELFF. In DNA, the CDR3 is TGTGCCAGCAGCTTAGACCGAGCGAACACCGGGGAGCTGTTTTTT.

The V gene is TRBV27, the J gene TRBJ1-2, with D maybe TRBD1 (6 bases). The CDR3 consists of 13 residues. Between the trimmed V and J ends, which lost 4 bases and 6 bases, there was a span of 12 bases. Germline loops: CDR1 MNHEY, CDR2 SMNVEV (reference sequence). CDR3 DNA sequence: TGTGCCAGCAGTTACCGCAGGGGTGATGGCTACACCTTC. Protein product: CASSYRRGDGYTF.

The V gene is TRBV29-1, the J gene TRBJ2-2; 8 positions agree with TRBD2. Germline CDR1 and CDR2: SQVTM and ANQGSEA. The CDR3 is 13 amino acids. The ends lost 7 bases at V and 1 base at J; junction bases unmatched: 2. The DNA of the CDR3 is TGCAGCGGGGGACTAGGGAACACCGGGGAGCTGTTTTTT. This gives the protein CSGGLGNTGELFF.

CDR3 nucleotide sequence: TGTGCCAGTAGGGCTCGGGGGCTCAGCACAGATACGCAGTATTTT. This codes for CASRARGLSTDTQYF. The rearrangement joins TRBV19 to TRBJ2-3; the D gene could be TRBD1 or TRBD2 (6 bases each). There are 15 residues in the CDR3. V lost 6 bases and J lost 0, with 13 bases in between. Looked up from germline, CDR1 is LNHDA and CDR2 is SQIVND (reference sequence).

The chain couples TRBV27 to TRBJ1-4; 7 positions match TRBD1. Germline assignment: CDR1 MNHEY and CDR2 SMNVEV (reference sequence). V lost 5 bases and J lost 8; bases outside the gene matches: 5. The CDR3 runs 13 residues. In nucleotides, the CDR3 is TGTGCCAGCAGTCCCCAGGGGGACGAAAAACTGTTTTTT. This gives the protein CASSPQGDEKLFF.

The rearrangement joins TRBV19 to TRBJ1-5; D call uncertain. The CDR3 runs 14 residues. Trimming took off 7 bases at V and 8 bases at J, with 18 bases between the two ends. The V gene's germline CDR1 is LNHDA and CDR2 SQIVND (reference sequence). This CDR3 reads CASNGRRESEPQHF. Here the CDR3 DNA reads TGTGCCAGTAACGGGAGAAGGGAGTCGGAGCCCCAGCATTTT.